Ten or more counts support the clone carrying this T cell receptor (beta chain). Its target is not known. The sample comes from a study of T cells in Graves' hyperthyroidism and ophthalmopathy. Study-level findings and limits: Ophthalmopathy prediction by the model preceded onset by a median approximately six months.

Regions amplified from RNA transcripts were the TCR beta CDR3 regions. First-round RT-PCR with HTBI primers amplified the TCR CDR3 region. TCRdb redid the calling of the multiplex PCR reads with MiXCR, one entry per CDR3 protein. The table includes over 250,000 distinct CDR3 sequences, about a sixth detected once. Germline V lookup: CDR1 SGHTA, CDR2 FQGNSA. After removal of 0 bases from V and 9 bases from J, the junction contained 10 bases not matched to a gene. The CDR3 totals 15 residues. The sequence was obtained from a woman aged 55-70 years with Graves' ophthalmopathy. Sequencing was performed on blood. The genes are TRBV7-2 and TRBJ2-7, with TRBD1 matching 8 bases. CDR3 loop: CASSLAAGGGGGQYF. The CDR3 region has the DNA TGTGCCAGCAGCTTAGCCGCAGGGGGCGGTGGTGGGCAGTACTTC.